Following are 29 T cell receptor beta chains from one sample sequenced in a study of graft-versus-host responses after intestinal transplantation. These receptors' antigens are unknown. Method: immunoSEQ multiplex PCR; TCRdb's copy keeps in-frame clones and lacks some. The sample carries around 50,000 clones, roughly 90% recorded once. The sample here was unstimulated CD4+ T cells sorted from spleen or lymph node cells, taken before transplant. All receptors derive from a human donor who was the organ donor for an intestinal transplant.

The V and J genes are TRBV28 and TRBJ1-2; no clear D gene. Germline V gene sequence: CDR1 MDHEN, CDR2 SYDVKM. V was trimmed by 3 bases and J by 4 bases, leaving 9 bases between them. The CDR3 extends over 13 amino acids. The CDR3 is CASSFEQIYGYTF. For the CDR3, the DNA is TGTGCCAGCAGTTTCGAACAGATCTATGGCTACACCTTC.

CDR3 residues: CASSPLSGANVLTF. CDR3 bases: TGTGCCAGCAGTCCCCTCTCTGGGGCCAACGTCCTGACTTTC. The chain combines TRBV27 with TRBJ2-6; D remains ambiguous. The germline gives CDR1 MNHEY, CDR2 SMNVEV (reference sequence). The CDR3 extends over 14 amino acids. V dropped 5 bases and J dropped 0 bases, with 5 bases sitting between them. The variable domain in full, with the rest retrieved from reference TRBV27 and TRBJ2-6, is EAQVTQNPRYLITVTGKKLTVTCSQNMNHEYMSWYRQDPGLGLRQIYYSMNVEVTDKGDVPEGYKVSRKEKRNFPLILESPSPNQTSLYFCASSPLSGANVLTFGAGSRLTVL.

The chain couples TRBV9 to TRBJ2-3, with a weak D call TRBD2 (6 bases). Germline CDR1 is SGDLS and CDR2 is YYNGEE. Trimming cost V 0 bases and J 5 bases, with 19 bases left between them. The length of the CDR3 is 17 residues. CDR3: CASSVAPTLIGGDTQYF. As DNA, the CDR3 is TGTGCCAGCAGCGTAGCCCCTACTTTAATCGGGGGAGATACGCAGTATTTT. Full variable domain (remainder filled in from reference TRBV9 and TRBJ2-3): DSGVTQTPKHLITATGQRVTLRCSPRSGDLSVYWYQQSLDQGLQFLIQYYNGEERAKGNILERFSAQQFPDLHSELNLSSLELGDSALYFCASSVAPTLIGGDTQYFGPGTRLTVL.

This clone was detected only once. The chain has TRBV28 and TRBJ2-2, with 15 bases fitting TRBD2. V was clipped by 6 bases and J by 7 bases; unmatched bases: 6. The CDR3 totals 16 residues. CDR1 is MDHEN, CDR2 SYDVKM, per germline. For the CDR3, the DNA is TGTGCCAGCAGCCCGGGACTAGCGGGAGGTGTCGGGGAGCTGTTTTTT. Its translation is CASSPGLAGGVGELFF.

The V gene is TRBV7-3, the J gene TRBJ1-5; TRBD1 matches 7 bases. The V gene's germline CDR1 is SGHTA and CDR2 FQGTGA. CDR3 size: 15 residues. Losses at the gene ends were 1 base for V and 4 bases for J; bases not matched to a gene: 4. The CDR3 region is CASSLKRQGNQPQHF. The CDR3 nucleotides are TGTGCCAGCAGCTTAAAACGACAGGGAAATCAGCCCCAGCATTTT. Drawing the rest from reference TRBV7-3 and TRBJ1-5, the complete variable domain is GAGVSQTPSNKVTEKGKYVELRCDPISGHTALYWYRQSLGQGPEFLIYFQGTGAADDSGLPNDRFFAVRPEGSVSTLKIQRTERGDSAVYLCASSLKRQGNQPQHFGDGTRLSIL.

The chain has TRBV4-2 and TRBJ2-3; 7 positions match TRBD2. This CDR3 comprises 18 residues. Germline CDR1 is LGHNA and CDR2 is YNFKEQ. The V segment lost 1 base and the J segment 0 bases; nucleotides outside the gene matches: 10. The CDR3 bases are TGTGCCAGCAGCCAAGGGACCCTGGCGGGAGCTAGCACAGATACGCAGTATTTT. Protein product: CASSQGTLAGASTDTQYF.

The chain couples TRBV6-5 to TRBJ1-2, with TRBD1 matching over 11 bases. The germline V gene encodes CDR1 MNHEY and CDR2 SVGAGI. The CDR3 runs to 14 residues. J lost 9 bases, V lost 4 bases, and 7 bases had no gene match. CDR3 bases: TGTGCCAGCAGTTCCACCTGGGACAGGGGGAGCTACACCTTC. It specifies CASSSTWDRGSYTF.

The chain is built from TRBV7-9 and TRBJ2-1; 7 bases map to TRBD1. CDR3 size: 14 residues. CDR1 and CDR2 from the germline V gene are SEHNR and FQNEAQ (reference sequence). V gave up 1 base and J gave up 8 bases; unmatched junction bases: 5. The CDR3 sequence: CASSLVQGNDEQFF. CDR3 in DNA: TGTGCCAGCAGCTTAGTACAGGGGAATGATGAGCAGTTCTTC.

The chain combines TRBV9 with TRBJ2-5; 9 positions agree with TRBD2. V lost 0 bases, J lost 2 bases, and 8 bases stayed unmatched. Germline loops: CDR1 SGDLS, CDR2 YYNGEE. CDR3 size: 17 residues. DNA of the CDR3: TGTGCCAGCAGCGTAGACGAGGGACTAGCAGGTCAAGAGACCCAGTACTTC. It encodes CASSVDEGLAGQETQYF.

This clone was seen only once. The V and J genes are TRBV7-6 and TRBJ2-2, with D perhaps matching TRBD1 (6 bases). CDR1 is SGHVS, CDR2 FNYEAQ, per germline. The length of the CDR3 is 13 residues. Trimming removed 1 base at V and 6 bases at J, with 6 bases between. CDR3 sequence reads: CASSLDRAGELFF. In nucleotides, the CDR3 is TGTGCCAGCAGCTTAGACAGGGCCGGGGAGCTGTTTTTT.

The rearrangement links TRBV5-1 to TRBJ2-2; D gene unclear. Trimming stripped 0 bases from V and 6 bases from J, with 6 bases between. The CDR3 contains 13 residues. CDR1 is SGHRS, CDR2 YFSETQ, per germline. Written as DNA, the CDR3 is TGCGCCAGCAGCTTGGCGGCGGCCGGGGAGCTGTTTTTT. The encoded protein is CASSLAAAGELFF.

This chain joins TRBV30 and TRBJ1-1; perhaps TRBD1 as D (5 bases). The CDR3 totals 10 residues. V lost 5 bases to trimming and J lost 5 bases, with 6 bases between them. Germline CDR1 is GTSNPN and CDR2 is SVGIG (reference sequence). The DNA of the CDR3 is TGTGCCTGGGGGGGGACTGAAGCTTTCTTT. This sequence encodes CAWGGTEAFF. The full variable domain, with the rest looked up from reference TRBV30 and TRBJ1-1, is SQTIHQWPATLVQPVGSPLSLECTVEGTSNPNLYWYRQAAGRGLQLLFYSVGIGQISSEVPQNLSASRPQDRQFILSSKKLLLSDSGFYLCAWGGTEAFFGQGTRLTVV.

V and J are TRBV30 and TRBJ1-6; D call uncertain. Trimming shortened V by 0 bases and J by 1 base, and 7 bases separated the two germline ends. Germline V CDR1 and CDR2: GTSNPN, SVGIG (reference sequence). The length of the CDR3 is 15 residues. This CDR3 reads CAWSVAGSYNSPLHF. The CDR3 DNA follows: TGTGCCTGGAGTGTGGCAGGTTCCTATAATTCACCCCTCCACTTT.

The genes are TRBV5-1 and TRBJ2-7; D might be TRBD2 (6 bases). Trimming removed 3 bases at V and 7 bases at J, with 17 bases between. The CDR3 covers 14 residues. CDR1 and CDR2 from the germline V gene are SGHRS and YFSETQ. The CDR3 DNA reads as TGCGCCAGCAGCTCAGGCCTAGCGACGGGAGAGCAGTACTTC. Amino acids: CASSSGLATGEQYF.

A few counts support this clone. The genes are TRBV6-5 and TRBJ1-5; D is unresolved. The germline gives CDR1 MNHEY, CDR2 SVGAGI. This CDR3 has 14 amino acids. V was clipped by 0 bases and J by 0 bases, with 3 bases between them. This CDR3 is CASSYSYSNQPQHF. Written as DNA, the CDR3 is TGTGCCAGCAGTTACTCTTATAGCAATCAGCCCCAGCATTTT.

The chain is built from TRBV18 and TRBJ2-1; 7 nucleotides align to TRBD2. V shed 2 bases, J shed 1 base, and the junction held 8 bases outside the gene matches. CDR3 length: 17 residues. The germline gives CDR1 KGHSH, CDR2 LQKENI. The CDR3 spells CASSPAAPGGSYNEQFF. DNA for the CDR3: TGTGCCAGCTCACCAGCCGCGCCGGGAGGATCCTACAATGAGCAGTTCTTC.

The chain links TRBV25-1 to TRBJ2-2, with 8 bases aligning to TRBD2. Germline CDR1 MGHDK, CDR2 SYGVNS. This CDR3 is 15 amino acids long. V trimming: 6 bases; J trimming: 0 bases; junction bases outside the gene matches: 3. This chain's CDR3 is CASSTGLANTGELFF. CDR3 DNA sequence: TGTGCCAGCAGCACGGGACTAGCGAACACCGGGGAGCTGTTTTTT.

This chain links TRBV4-3 with TRBJ2-1; maybe TRBD1 (5 bases). CDR1 LGHNA and CDR2 YSLEER come from the germline V gene. V was pared by 3 bases and J by 4 bases, with 10 bases between. The CDR3 length is 14 residues. CDR3 coding DNA: TGCGCCAGCAGCCACTCACAGGATTACAATGAGCAGTTCTTC. Its protein product is CASSHSQDYNEQFF.

About this clone: The sample holds other DNA sequences that translate to the same CDR3. The genes are TRBV30 and TRBJ2-5; tentatively, D is TRBD2 (7 bases). Germline V lookup: CDR1 GTSNPN, CDR2 SVGIG (reference sequence). The CDR3 has 13 amino acids. With 5 bases removed from V and 4 bases from J, the gap between germline ends came to 14 bases. Written as DNA, the CDR3 is TGTGCCTGGGGGGGGCGGGGGAGAGAGACCCAGTACTTC. This encodes CAWGGRGRETQYF.

The rearrangement joins TRBV5-1 to TRBJ2-7; 8 bases line up with TRBD1. The CDR3 sequence is 12 residues long. Germline assignment: CDR1 SGHRS and CDR2 YFSETQ. Germline trimming cut 3 bases from V and 6 bases from J; bases unmatched to any gene: 2. CDR3 in DNA: TGCGCCAGCAGCTGGACAGGGTCCGAGCAGTACTTC. This sequence encodes CASSWTGSEQYF.

V usage is TRBV5-1 and J usage is TRBJ2-3, with D unclear. Germline V CDR1 and CDR2: SGHRS, YFSETQ. The CDR3 length is 15 residues. Trimming took off 2 bases at V and 0 bases at J, with 10 bases between the two ends. The CDR3 DNA reads TGCGCCAGCAGCTTTAGAGACTCTAGCACAGATACGCAGTATTTT. Protein product: CASSFRDSSTDTQYF. The full variable domain, rest sourced from reference TRBV5-1 and TRBJ2-3, is KAGVTQTPRYLIKTRGQQVTLSCSPISGHRSVSWYQQTPGQGLQFLFEYFSETQRNKGNFPGRFSGRQFSNSRSEMNVSTLELGDSALYLCASSFRDSSTDTQYFGPGTRLTVL.

V usage is TRBV7-9 and J usage is TRBJ1-1; D might be TRBD1 (5 bases). V lost 4 bases and J 1 base, leaving 13 bases between the germline ends. This CDR3 comprises 15 residues. Germline CDR1 is SEHNR and CDR2 is FQNEAQ (reference sequence). The chain's CDR3 is CASSSTTVSNTEAFF. The DNA of the CDR3 is TGTGCCAGCAGCTCCACGACAGTCTCGAACACTGAAGCTTTCTTT.

This rearrangement joins TRBV5-4 to TRBJ2-1; 7 nucleotides line up with TRBD2. Germline-derived CDR1 and CDR2 are SGHNT and YYREEE (reference sequence). The CDR3 extends over 16 amino acids. Trimming removed 0 bases from V and 4 bases from J; junction bases left unmatched: 7. The CDR3 protein is CASSLVGRGRYNEQFF. In DNA, the CDR3 is TGTGCCAGCAGCTTGGTGGGGAGGGGACGGTACAATGAGCAGTTCTTC.

The chain has TRBV6-5 and TRBJ2-2, with a tentative D call TRBD1 (5 bases). Trimming removed 6 bases from V and 3 bases from J, with 11 bases in between. CDR1 and CDR2 (germline): MNHEY, SVGAGI. The CDR3 runs 14 residues. CDR3 nucleotide sequence: TGTGCCAGCAGGCCAGGGTCGGACACCGGGGAGCTGTTTTTT. Encoded protein: CASRPGSDTGELFF.

The genes are TRBV4-1 and TRBJ1-4; 7 positions agree with TRBD1. Germline loops: CDR1 MGHRA, CDR2 YSYEKL. The ends lost 1 base at V and 0 bases at J; junction bases unmatched: 5. CDR3 size: 17 residues. CDR3 amino acids: CASSQAGTASTNEKLFF. The CDR3 DNA is TGCGCCAGCAGCCAAGCCGGGACAGCGTCAACTAATGAAAAACTGTTTTTT.

This chain links TRBV29-1 with TRBJ2-1, with 12 positions matching TRBD2. The V gene's germline CDR1 is SQVTM and CDR2 ANQGSEA. After removal of 0 bases from V and 4 bases from J, the junction contained 13 bases not matched to a gene. The CDR3 is 19 residues long. CDR3 sequence: CSVEDGGHLAGGSYNEQFF. CDR3 DNA: TGCAGCGTTGAAGATGGGGGGCACCTAGCGGGAGGGTCGTACAATGAGCAGTTCTTC.

J is TRBJ2-5 and V is TRBV28; TRBD1 matches 7 bases. Unmatched junction bases numbered 10, after V lost 8 bases and J lost 7 bases. The CDR3 covers 13 residues. Germline CDR1 is MDHEN and CDR2 is SYDVKM. CDR3 protein: CASSRGGVGTQYF. The CDR3 DNA is TGTGCCAGCTCGAGAGGGGGCGTCGGGACCCAGTACTTC.

The V call is TRBV7-6, the J call TRBJ2-2, with 7 bases matching TRBD2. With V trimmed by 1 base and J by 6 bases, 14 bases remained unmatched. CDR1 SGHVS and CDR2 FNYEAQ come from the germline V gene. This CDR3 is 18 amino acids long. The CDR3 spells CASSLEGLGRDYPGELFF. The CDR3 DNA reads TGTGCCAGCAGCTTAGAGGGACTTGGCCGGGACTACCCCGGGGAGCTGTTTTTT.

The chain uses TRBV5-1 and TRBJ2-3; 13 positions match TRBD2. V dropped 0 bases and J dropped 5; count of bases not matched to a gene: 6. The length of the CDR3 is 17 residues. The germline CDR1 and CDR2 sequences are SGHRS and YFSETQ. The CDR3 sequence is CASSLGGTSGIVDTQYF. The DNA for the CDR3 is TGCGCCAGCAGCTTGGGGGGGACTAGCGGGATAGTAGATACGCAGTATTTT.